Listed here are 13 T cell receptor beta chains from one sample, sequenced in a study of T cell responses to AZD1222 COVID-19 vaccine. Assay: immunoSEQ multiplex PCR; the TCRdb copy retains only in-frame clones and omits some. The sample has 160,000 or so clones, over 75% seen once. The sample here was peripheral blood, taken on day 0 of AZD1222 vaccination. These receptors all come from an adult in good health.

This clone has only one observation. The rearrangement joins TRBV7-6 to TRBJ2-5, with D unclear. CDR1 and CDR2 (germline): SGHVS, FNYEAQ. This CDR3 has 15 amino acids. Trimming removed 5 bases from V and 1 base from J, with 14 bases in between. This CDR3 reads CASSPKPLGQETQYF. The CDR3 bases are TGTGCCAGCAGCCCCAAGCCCCTTGGCCAAGAGACCCAGTACTTC.

This clone has only one observation. The rearrangement joins TRBV23-1 to TRBJ1-5; D ambiguous. TRBV23-1 is sorted into the ORF group, with uncertain function. The CDR3 totals 14 residues. Between the trimmed V and J ends, which lost 3 bases and 2 bases, there was a span of 8 bases. CDR3 nucleotide sequence: TGCGCCAGCAGTCAGCGGGGTTGCAATCAGCCCCAGCATTTT. This gives the protein CASSQRGCNQPQHF.

The chain carries TRBV28 and TRBJ2-1; the D is unclear. The CDR3 runs 15 residues. Germline V gene data show CDR1 as MDHEN and CDR2 as SYDVKM. With 4 bases removed from V and 2 bases from J, the gap between germline ends came to 12 bases. CDR3 sequence reads: CASSSPRETYNEQFF. CDR3 DNA sequence: TGTGCCAGCAGTTCCCCGCGCGAAACCTACAATGAGCAGTTCTTC.

This chain links TRBV5-5 with TRBJ2-1; 11 nucleotides align to TRBD2. V trimming: 0 bases; J trimming: 8 bases; junction bases outside the gene matches: 4. From germline, CDR1 is SGHKS and CDR2 YYEKEE (reference sequence). The CDR3 loop spans 15 amino acids. CDR3 residues: CASSLGLAGGYEQFF. In DNA, the CDR3 is TGTGCCAGCAGCTTGGGGCTAGCGGGAGGATATGAGCAGTTCTTC.

The V gene is TRBV7-9, the J gene TRBJ1-1, with D uncertain. CDR3 length equals 15 residues. Germline V gene data show CDR1 as SEHNR and CDR2 as FQNEAQ (reference sequence). V was shortened by 5 bases and J by 4 bases, with 17 bases between the two germline ends. The CDR3 spells CASSLTGPRVTEAFF. As DNA, the CDR3 is TGTGCCAGCAGCCTAACCGGGCCTAGGGTCACTGAAGCTTTCTTT.

The chain combines TRBV29-1 with TRBJ2-2; weak D call: TRBD1 (5 bases). The germline gives CDR1 SQVTM, CDR2 ANQGSEA. This CDR3 has 12 amino acids. The germline V and J ends were trimmed by 4 bases and 5 bases, with 8 bases remaining between them. The DNA for the CDR3 is TGCAGCGTTGCGGCAGGGACCGGGGAGCTGTTTTTT. Translated, it gives CSVAAGTGELFF.

V is TRBV28 and J is TRBJ2-5, with unresolved D. This CDR3 contains 14 residues. CDR1 and CDR2 (germline): MDHEN, SYDVKM. V lost 2 bases to trimming and J lost 5 bases, with 12 bases between them. The CDR3 sequence: CASSLQLGRETQYF. As DNA, the CDR3 is TGTGCCAGCAGTTTACAGCTGGGTAGGGAGACCCAGTACTTC.

The V and J genes are TRBV6-5 and TRBJ2-3; TRBD1 matches at 8 bases. The ends lost 2 bases at V and 8 bases at J; junction bases unmatched: 6. CDR1 is MNHEY and CDR2 is SVGAGI in the germline V gene. CDR3 length equals 14 residues. CDR3: CASSYGNTGGTQYF. The CDR3 DNA follows: TGTGCCAGCAGTTACGGAAATACAGGGGGTACGCAGTATTTT.

V gene TRBV7-8 combines with J gene TRBJ1-1; maybe TRBD1 (5 bases). The V end lost 3 bases, the J end lost 5 bases, and 13 bases lay between the germline ends. The CDR3 consists of 14 residues. Germline V gives CDR1 SGHVS, CDR2 FQNEAQ. CDR3 bases: TGTGCCAGCAGCTTTCTAGAAAGGGGAACTGAAGCTTTCTTT. Translation gives CASSFLERGTEAFF.

The rearrangement uses TRBV7-3 and TRBJ1-1; D may be TRBD1 (6 bases). There are 16 residues in the CDR3. The V gene lost 2 bases and the J gene lost 0 bases, with 13 bases spanning the gap. CDR1 is SGHTA and CDR2 is FQGTGA in the germline V gene. CDR3 sequence: CASSLGPGAMNTEAFF. The CDR3 DNA reads as TGTGCCAGCAGCTTAGGGCCGGGGGCTATGAACACTGAAGCTTTCTTT.

CDR3 loop: CASSLFPPISGRSEQYF. Written as DNA, the CDR3 is TGTGCCAGCAGTTTATTCCCCCCGATTAGCGGGAGAAGCGAGCAGTACTTC. The V call is TRBV27, the J call TRBJ2-7; 9 bases align to TRBD2. CDR1 and CDR2 (germline): MNHEY, SMNVEV (reference sequence). This CDR3 has 17 residues. The V and J ends lost 1 base and 6 bases, in that order; junction bases with no gene match: 13.

The chain couples TRBV7-9 to TRBJ2-5; D is undetermined. The CDR3 loop spans 13 amino acids. Trimming took 1 base from V and 1 from J, leaving 4 bases between them. The germline V gene has CDR1 SEHNR and CDR2 FQNEAQ (reference sequence). CDR3 protein: CASSLDSQETQYF. The CDR3 DNA follows: TGTGCCAGCAGCTTAGACAGCCAAGAGACCCAGTACTTC.

This clone was seen a handful of times. The V call is TRBV18, the J call TRBJ1-6; D might be TRBD1 (5 bases). Germline V CDR1 and CDR2: KGHSH, LQKENI. Trimming removed 4 bases from V and 9 bases from J, with 10 bases in between. There are 13 residues in the CDR3. DNA of the CDR3: TGTGCCAGCTCACAGCAGGACATTTCACCCCTCCACTTT. The encoded protein is CASSQQDISPLHF.